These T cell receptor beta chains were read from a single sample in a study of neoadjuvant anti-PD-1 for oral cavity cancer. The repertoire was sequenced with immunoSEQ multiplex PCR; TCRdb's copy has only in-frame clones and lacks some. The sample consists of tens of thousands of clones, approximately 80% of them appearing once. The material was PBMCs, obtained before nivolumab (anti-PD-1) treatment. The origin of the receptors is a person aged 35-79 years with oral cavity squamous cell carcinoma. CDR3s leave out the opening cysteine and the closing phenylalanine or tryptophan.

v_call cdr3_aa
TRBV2 ASSEDRGTDTQY
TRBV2 ASSERRSYEQY
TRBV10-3 AITPDSLLSGANVLT
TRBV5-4 ASSLTSDDTQY
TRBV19 ASSIKGYEQY
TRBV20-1 SARHTGELF
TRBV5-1 ASKRRTGPSGSSVTEAF
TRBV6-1 ASTPGTGTYNEQF
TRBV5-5 ASSLAWTGAGEQY
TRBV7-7 ASSLQQGRTNEQF
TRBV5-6 ASSRQGVPPDTQY
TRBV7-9 ASSFWGGEETQY
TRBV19 ASSPGQSNQPQH
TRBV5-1 ASSWTPGQNGYT
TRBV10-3 AITPGGSNTGELF